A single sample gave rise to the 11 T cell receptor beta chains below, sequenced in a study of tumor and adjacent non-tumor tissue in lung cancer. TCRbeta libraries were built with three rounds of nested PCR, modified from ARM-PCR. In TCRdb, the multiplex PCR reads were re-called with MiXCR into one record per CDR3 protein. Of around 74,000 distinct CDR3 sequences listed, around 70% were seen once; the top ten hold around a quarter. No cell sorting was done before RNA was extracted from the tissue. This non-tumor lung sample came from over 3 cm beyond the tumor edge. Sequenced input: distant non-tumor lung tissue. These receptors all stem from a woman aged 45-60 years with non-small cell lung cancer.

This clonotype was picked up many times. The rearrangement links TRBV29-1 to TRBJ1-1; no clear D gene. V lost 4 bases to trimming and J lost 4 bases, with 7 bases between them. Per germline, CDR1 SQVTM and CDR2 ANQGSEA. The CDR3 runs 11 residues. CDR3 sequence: CSVVKFTEAFF. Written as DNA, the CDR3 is TGCAGCGTTGTAAAGTTCACTGAAGCTTTCTTT.

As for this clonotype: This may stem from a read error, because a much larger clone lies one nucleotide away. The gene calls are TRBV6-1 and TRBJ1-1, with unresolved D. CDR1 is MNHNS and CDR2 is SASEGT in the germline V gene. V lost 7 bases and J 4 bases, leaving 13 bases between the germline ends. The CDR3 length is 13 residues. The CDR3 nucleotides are TGTGCCAGCACCAGTTCAATGAGCACTGAAGCTTTCTTT. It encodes CASTSSMSTEAFF.

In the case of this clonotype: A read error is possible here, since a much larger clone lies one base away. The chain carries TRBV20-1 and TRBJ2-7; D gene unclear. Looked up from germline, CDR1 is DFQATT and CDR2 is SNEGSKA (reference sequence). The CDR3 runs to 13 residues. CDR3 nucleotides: TGCAATGCCACCTTAACGGCCTCCTACGAGCAGTACTTC. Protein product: CNATLTASYEQYF.

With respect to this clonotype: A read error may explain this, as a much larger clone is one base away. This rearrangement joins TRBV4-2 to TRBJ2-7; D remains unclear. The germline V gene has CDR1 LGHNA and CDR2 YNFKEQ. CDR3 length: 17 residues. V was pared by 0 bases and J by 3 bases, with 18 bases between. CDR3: CASSQDEVGTFFYEQYF. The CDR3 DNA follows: TGTGCCAGCAGCCAAGATGAGGTAGGCACCTTTTTCTACGAGCAGTACTTC.

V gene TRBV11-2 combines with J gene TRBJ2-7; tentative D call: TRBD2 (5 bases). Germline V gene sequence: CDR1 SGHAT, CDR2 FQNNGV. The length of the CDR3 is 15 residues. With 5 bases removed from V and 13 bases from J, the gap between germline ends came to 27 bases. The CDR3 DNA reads TGTGCCAGCAGCCCTTGGGCTAGCTGTTCCTACGATCAATACTTC. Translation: CASSPWASCSYDQYF.

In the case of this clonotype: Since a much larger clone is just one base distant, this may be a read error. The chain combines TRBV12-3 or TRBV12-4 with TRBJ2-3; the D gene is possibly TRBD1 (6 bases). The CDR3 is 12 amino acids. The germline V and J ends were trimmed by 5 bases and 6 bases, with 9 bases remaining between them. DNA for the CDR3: TGTGCCAGCAGTCGTAGGGGGGATACGCAGTATTTT. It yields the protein CASSRRGDTQYF.

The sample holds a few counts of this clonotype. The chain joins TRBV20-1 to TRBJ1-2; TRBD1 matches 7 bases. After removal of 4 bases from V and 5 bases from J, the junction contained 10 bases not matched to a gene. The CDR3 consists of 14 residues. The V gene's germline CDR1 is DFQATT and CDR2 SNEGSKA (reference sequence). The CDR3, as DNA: TGCAGTGCTATACAGGGCAGGGGGGGATATGGCTACACCTTC. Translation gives CSAIQGRGGYGYTF.

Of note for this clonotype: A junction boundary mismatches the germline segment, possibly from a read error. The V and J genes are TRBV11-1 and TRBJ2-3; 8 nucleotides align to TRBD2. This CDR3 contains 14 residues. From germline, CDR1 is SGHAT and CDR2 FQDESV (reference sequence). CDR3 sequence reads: CTSSLSGRPHTQYF. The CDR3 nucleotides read TGTACCAGCAGCTTGAGCGGGAGACCACATACGCAGTATTTT.

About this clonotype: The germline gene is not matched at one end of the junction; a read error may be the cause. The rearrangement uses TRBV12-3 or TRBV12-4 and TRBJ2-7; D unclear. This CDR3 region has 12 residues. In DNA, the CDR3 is TGTGCCAGCAGTTTTTTGGGGTACGGGCAGTACTTC. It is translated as CASSFLGYGQYF.

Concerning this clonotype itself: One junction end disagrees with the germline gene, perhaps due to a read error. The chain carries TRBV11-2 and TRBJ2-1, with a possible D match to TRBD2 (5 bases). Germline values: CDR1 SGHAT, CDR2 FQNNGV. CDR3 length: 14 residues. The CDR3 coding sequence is TGTGCCAGCAGTCTCCTAGCCCAATACAATGAGCAGTCCTTC. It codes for CASSLLAQYNEQSF.

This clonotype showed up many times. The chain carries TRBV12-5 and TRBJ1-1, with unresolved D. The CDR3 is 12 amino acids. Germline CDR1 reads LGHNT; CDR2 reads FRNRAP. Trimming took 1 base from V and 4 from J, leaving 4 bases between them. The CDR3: CASGLGFTEAFF. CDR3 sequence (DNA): TGTGCTAGTGGTTTGGGCTTCACTGAAGCTTTCTTT. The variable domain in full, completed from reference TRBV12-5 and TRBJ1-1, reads DARVTQTPRHKVTEMGQEVTMRCQPILGHNTVFWYRQTMMQGLELLAYFRNRAPLDDSGMPKDRFSAEMPDATLATLKIQPSEPRDSAVYFCASGLGFTEAFFGQGTRLTVV.